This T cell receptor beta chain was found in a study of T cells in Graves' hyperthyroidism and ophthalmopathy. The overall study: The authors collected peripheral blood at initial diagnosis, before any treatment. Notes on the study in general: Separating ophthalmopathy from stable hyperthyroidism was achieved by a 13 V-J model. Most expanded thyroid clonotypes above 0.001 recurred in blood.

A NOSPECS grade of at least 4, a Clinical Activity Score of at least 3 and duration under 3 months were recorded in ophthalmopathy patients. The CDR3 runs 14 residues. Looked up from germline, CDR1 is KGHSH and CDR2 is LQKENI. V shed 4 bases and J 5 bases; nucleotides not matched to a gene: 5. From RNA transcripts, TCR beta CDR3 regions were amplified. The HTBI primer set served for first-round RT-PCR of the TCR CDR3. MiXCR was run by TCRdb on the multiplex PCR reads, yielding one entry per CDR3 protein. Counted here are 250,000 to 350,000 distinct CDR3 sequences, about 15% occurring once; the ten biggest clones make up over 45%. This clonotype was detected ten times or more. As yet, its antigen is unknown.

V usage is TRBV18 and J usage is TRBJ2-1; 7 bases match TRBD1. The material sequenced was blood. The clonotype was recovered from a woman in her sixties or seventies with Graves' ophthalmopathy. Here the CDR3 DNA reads TGTGCCAGCTCACTACAGGGGCTGGACAATGAGCAGTTCTTC. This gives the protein CASSLQGLDNEQFF.